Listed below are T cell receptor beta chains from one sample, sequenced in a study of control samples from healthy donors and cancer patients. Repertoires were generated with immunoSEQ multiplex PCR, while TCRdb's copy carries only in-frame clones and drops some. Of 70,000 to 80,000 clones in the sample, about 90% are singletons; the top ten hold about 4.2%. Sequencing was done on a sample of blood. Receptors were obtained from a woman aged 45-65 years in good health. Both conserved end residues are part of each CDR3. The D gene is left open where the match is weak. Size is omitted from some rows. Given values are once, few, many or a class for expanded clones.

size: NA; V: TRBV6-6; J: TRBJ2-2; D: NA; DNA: TGTGCCAGCACCCCCAGTAGGGGACAGAACACCGGGGAGCTGTTTTTT; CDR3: CASTPSRGQNTGELFF
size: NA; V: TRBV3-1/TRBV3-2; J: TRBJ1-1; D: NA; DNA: TGTGCCAGCTCAAACACCCTGACGGCGAACACTGAAGCTTTCTTT; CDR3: CASSNTLTANTEAFF
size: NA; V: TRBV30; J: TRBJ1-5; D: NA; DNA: TGTGCCTGGGGACAGTATAGCAATCAGCCCCAGCATTTT; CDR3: CAWGQYSNQPQHF
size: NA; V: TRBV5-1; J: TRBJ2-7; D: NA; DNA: TGCGCCAGCAGCTTAGGCAGGGGAGGCTACGAGCAGTACTTC; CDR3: CASSLGRGGYEQYF
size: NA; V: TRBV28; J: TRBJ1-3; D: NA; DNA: TGTGCCAGCAGTTTACCGGGGGCTGGTTGGAACACCATATATTTT; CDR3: CASSLPGAGWNTIYF
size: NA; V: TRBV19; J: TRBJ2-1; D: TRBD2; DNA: TGTGCCAGTAGTATGCTTCCCGGGACTAGCGGCAATGAGCAGTTCTTC; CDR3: CASSMLPGTSGNEQFF
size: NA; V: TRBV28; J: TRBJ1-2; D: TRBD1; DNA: TGTGCCAGCAGTTTAGGGACAGAGGGCTACACCTTC; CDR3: CASSLGTEGYTF
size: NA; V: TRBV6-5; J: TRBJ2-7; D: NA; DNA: TGTGCCAGTCCAGGGTCCAGCTCCTACGAGCAGTACTTC; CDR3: CASPGSSSYEQYF
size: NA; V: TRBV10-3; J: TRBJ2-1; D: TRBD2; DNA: TGTGCCATCAGTGGGTCCGGGACTAGCGGGAGAGTAAATGAGCAGTTCTTC; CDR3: CAISGSGTSGRVNEQFF
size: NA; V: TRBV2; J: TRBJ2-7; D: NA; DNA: TGTGCCATACAGGAGGTTGGGTACGAGCAGTACTTC; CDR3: CAIQEVGYEQYF
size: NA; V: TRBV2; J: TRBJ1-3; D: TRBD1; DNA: TGTGCCAGCAGTGGGGACAGGGGAAACACCATATATTTT; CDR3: CASSGDRGNTIYF
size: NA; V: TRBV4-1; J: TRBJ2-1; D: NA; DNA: TGCGCCAGCAGCCCGCAGCTGGGGGGTGAGCAGTTCTTC; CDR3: CASSPQLGGEQFF
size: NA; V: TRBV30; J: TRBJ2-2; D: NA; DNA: TGTGCCTGGAGTCCGGGACGTCTTGCCGGGGAGCTGTTTTTT; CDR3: CAWSPGRLAGELFF
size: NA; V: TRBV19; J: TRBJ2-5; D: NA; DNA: TGTGCCAGTAGTGCCCAGCGCCAAGAGACCCAGTACTTC; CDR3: CASSAQRQETQYF
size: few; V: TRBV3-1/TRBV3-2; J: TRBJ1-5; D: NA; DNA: TGTGCCAGCAGCCAAGATAGTACAGCAAATCAGCCCCAGCATTTT; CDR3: CASSQDSTANQPQHF
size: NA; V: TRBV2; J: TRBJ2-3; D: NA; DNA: TGTGCCAGCATCGTTGACACAGATACGCAGTATTTT; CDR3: CASIVDTDTQYF
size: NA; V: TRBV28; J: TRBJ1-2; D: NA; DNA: TGTGCCAGCAACCTCATGGGTGGGGGGGCTTATGGCTACACCTTC; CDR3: CASNLMGGGAYGYTF
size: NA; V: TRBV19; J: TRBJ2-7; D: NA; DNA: TGTGCCAGTAGTATCCAGGACAGCTCCTACGAGCAGTACTTC; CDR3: CASSIQDSSYEQYF
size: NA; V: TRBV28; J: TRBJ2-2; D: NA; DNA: TGTGCCAGCAGTTTGTTACAAAACACCGGGGAGCTGTTTTTT; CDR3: CASSLLQNTGELFF
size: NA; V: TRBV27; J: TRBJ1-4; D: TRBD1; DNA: TGTGCCAGCAGGGACAGGGGAACTGAAAAACTGTTTTTT; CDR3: CASRDRGTEKLFF
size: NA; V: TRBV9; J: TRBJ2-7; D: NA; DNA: TGTGCCAGCAGCGTAAGTACGGATTCCTCGGCCGAGCAGTACTTC; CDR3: CASSVSTDSSAEQYF
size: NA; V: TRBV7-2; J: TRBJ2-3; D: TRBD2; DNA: TGTGCCAGCAGCTTAGCCGGACTAGCGGGGGTCATCACGCAGTATTTT; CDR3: CASSLAGLAGVITQYF
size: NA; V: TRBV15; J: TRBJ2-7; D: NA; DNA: TGTGCCACCAGCAACAGGGTTCTCTACGAGCAGTACTTC; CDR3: CATSNRVLYEQYF
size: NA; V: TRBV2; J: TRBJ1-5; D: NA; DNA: TGTGCCAGCAAGTGGGACGTTAATCAGCCCCAGCATTTT; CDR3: CASKWDVNQPQHF
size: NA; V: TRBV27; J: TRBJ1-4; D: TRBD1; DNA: TGTGCCAGCAGTTTATCCCACTTCCGGGGGAGGGGACAGGGTAATGAAAAACTGTTTTTT; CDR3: CASSLSHFRGRGQGNEKLFF
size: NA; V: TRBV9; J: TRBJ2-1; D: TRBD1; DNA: TGTGCCAGCAGCGGTCTGGGACAGTACAATGAGCAGTTCTTC; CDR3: CASSGLGQYNEQFF
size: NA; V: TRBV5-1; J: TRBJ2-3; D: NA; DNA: TGCGCCAGCAGCTTCCCTACGGGACTGATCACAGATACGCAGTATTTT; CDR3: CASSFPTGLITDTQYF
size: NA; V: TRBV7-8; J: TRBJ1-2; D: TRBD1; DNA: TGTGCCAGCAGCTTAGGGAGACAGGGGGTCATCTATGGCTACACCTTC; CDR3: CASSLGRQGVIYGYTF
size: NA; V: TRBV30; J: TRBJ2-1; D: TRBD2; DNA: TGTGCCTGTGAGCGGGGGCACTACAATGAGCAGTTCTTC; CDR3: CACERGHYNEQFF
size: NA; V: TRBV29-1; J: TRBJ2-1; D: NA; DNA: TGCAGCTCTGGAGGGGTGTACAATGAGCAGTTCTTC; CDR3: CSSGGVYNEQFF
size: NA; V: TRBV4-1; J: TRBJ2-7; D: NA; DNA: TGCGCCAGCAGCCAAGTCATAACAGCCAATACCAACTCCTACGAGCAGTACTTC; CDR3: CASSQVITANTNSYEQYF
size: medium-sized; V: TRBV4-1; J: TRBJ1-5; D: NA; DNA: TGCGCCAGCAGCCCTCTGTCCGGCCTTATGAATCAGCCCCAGCATTTT; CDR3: CASSPLSGLMNQPQHF
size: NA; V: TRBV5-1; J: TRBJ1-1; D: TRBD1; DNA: TGCGCCAGCAGCATCCTAGAGGGACAGATTAACACTGAAGCTTTCTTT; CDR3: CASSILEGQINTEAFF
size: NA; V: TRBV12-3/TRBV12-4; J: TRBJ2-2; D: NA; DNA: TGTGCCAGCAGTTCTCCAGTCTCCGGGGAGCTGTTTTTT; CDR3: CASSSPVSGELFF
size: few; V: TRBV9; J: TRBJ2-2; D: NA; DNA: TGTGCCAGCAGCACCTATGGCGCGAACACCGGGGAGCTGTTTTTT; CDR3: CASSTYGANTGELFF
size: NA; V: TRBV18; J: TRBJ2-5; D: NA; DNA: TGTGCCAGCTCACCGGTGGCAAGGGAGACCCAGTACTTC; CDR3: CASSPVARETQYF
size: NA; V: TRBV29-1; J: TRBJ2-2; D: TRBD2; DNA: TGCAGCGTCTTGGGCCCAGGGAGGGTAGGCGGGGAGCTGTTTTTT; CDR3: CSVLGPGRVGGELFF
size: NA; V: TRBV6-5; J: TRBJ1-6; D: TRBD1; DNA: TGTGCCAGCAGTTTACTGGGACAGGGGGTGAATTCACCCCTCCACTTT; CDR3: CASSLLGQGVNSPLHF
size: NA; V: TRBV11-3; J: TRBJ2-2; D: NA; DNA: TGTGCCAGCAGATTAGCCGGGACCGAACGCGGGGAGCTGTTTTTT; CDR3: CASRLAGTERGELFF
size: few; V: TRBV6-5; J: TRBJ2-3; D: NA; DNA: TGTGCCAGCAGCGACACTAGTTCAGATACGCAGTATTTT; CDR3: CASSDTSSDTQYF
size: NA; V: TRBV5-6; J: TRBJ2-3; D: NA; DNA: TGTGCCAGCAGCTCGCGGCGGCGGGGCTTTTTCACAGATACGCAGTATTTT; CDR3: CASSSRRRGFFTDTQYF
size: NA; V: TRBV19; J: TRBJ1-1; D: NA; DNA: TGTGCCAGTAGCCCAAGGACCGCGATCTCCGAAGCTTTCTTT; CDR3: CASSPRTAISEAFF
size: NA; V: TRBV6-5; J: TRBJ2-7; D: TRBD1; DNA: TGTGCCACCGGGGACAGGGTGGGTGAGCAGTACTTC; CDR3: CATGDRVGEQYF
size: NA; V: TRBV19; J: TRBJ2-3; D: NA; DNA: TGTGCCAGTAATCCGGGAACCCCCACGGGGGATACGCAGTATTTT; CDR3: CASNPGTPTGDTQYF
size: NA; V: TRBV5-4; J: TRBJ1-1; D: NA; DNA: TGTGCCAGCAGCTTGGATATGACTAAGAACACTGAAGCTTTCTTT; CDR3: CASSLDMTKNTEAFF
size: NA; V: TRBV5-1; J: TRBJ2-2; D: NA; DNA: TGCGCCAGCAGAGATAGTACTAGGTCCGCCGGGGAGCTGTTTTTT; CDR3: CASRDSTRSAGELFF
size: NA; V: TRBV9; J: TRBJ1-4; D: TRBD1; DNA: TGTGCCAGCAGCGCCGGGACAGGGAATGAAAAACTGTTTTTT; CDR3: CASSAGTGNEKLFF
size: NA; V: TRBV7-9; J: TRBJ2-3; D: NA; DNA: TGTGCCAGCAGCTCCGACCTCGCAGATACGCAGTATTTT; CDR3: CASSSDLADTQYF
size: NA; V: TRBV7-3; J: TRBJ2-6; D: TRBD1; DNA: TGTGCCAGCAGCTTAGGGACAGGGATCTCTGGGGCCAACGTCCTGACTTTC; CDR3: CASSLGTGISGANVLTF
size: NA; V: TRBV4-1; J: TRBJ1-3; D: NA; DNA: TGCGCCAGCAGCCAGCCCGGACGGAGCTCTGGAAACACCATATATTTT; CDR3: CASSQPGRSSGNTIYF
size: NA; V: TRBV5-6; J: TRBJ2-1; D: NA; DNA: TGTGCCAGCAGCTTCCTCGAATACAATGAGCAGTTCTTC; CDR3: CASSFLEYNEQFF
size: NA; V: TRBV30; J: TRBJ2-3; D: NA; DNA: TGTGCCTGGAGCCGCGACAGCACAGATACGCAGTATTTT; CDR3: CAWSRDSTDTQYF
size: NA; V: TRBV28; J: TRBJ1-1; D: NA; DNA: TGTGCCAGCAGTTTATTCAGGGGAAACACTGAAGCTTTCTTT; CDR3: CASSLFRGNTEAFF
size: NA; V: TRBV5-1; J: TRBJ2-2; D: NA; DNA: TGCGCCAGCAGCTTGTCAGGGAACCCCGGGGAGCTGTTTTTT; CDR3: CASSLSGNPGELFF
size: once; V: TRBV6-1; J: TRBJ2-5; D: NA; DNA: TGTGCCAGCAGTGAGAGGGGGTGGGCCAAAGAGACCCAGTACTTC; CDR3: CASSERGWAKETQYF